Listed below are T cell receptor beta chains from one sample, sequenced in a study of cytomegalovirus exposure and HLA in healthy donors. The method was immunoSEQ multiplex PCR; TCRdb's version includes in-frame clones alone and lacks a portion of them. The table includes some 180,000 clones, 75% to 85% detected once. Sample: PBMCs. These receptors all stem from a man between 18 and 35 years old in good health and CMV-seronegative. The CDR3 runs from the conserved cysteine through the conserved F or W. The D gene is left open where the match is weak.

TRBJ1-2 | . | TRBV7-8 | CASSLGGGTEYGYTF
TRBJ1-1 | TRBD1 | TRBV25-1 | CASSATGEDTEAFF
TRBJ2-3 | . | TRBV9 | CASSVDGPNTDTQYF
. | TRBD2 | TRBV6-4 | CASSDPLAGGDEQYF
TRBJ1-1 | . | TRBV11-2 | CASSPGTGSEAFF
TRBJ1-1 | . | TRBV15 | CATSRVTEGTEAFF
TRBJ1-6 | . | TRBV4-3 | CASSQKQVYNSPLHF
TRBJ2-2 | . | TRBV11-2 | CASTRNTGELFF
TRBJ2-3 | . | TRBV7-3 | CASSSWGEGGTDTQYF
TRBJ1-2 | . | TRBV29-1 | CSVELIGAGNYGYTF